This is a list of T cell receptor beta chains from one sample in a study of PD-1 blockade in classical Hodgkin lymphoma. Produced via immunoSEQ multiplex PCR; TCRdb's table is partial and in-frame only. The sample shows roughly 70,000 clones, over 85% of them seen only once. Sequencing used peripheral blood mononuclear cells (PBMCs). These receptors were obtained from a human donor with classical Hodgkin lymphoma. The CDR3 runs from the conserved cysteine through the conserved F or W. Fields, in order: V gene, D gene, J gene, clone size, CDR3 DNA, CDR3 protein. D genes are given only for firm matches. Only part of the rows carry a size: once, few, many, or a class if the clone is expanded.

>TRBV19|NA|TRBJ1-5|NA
TGTGCCAGTAGTGTTATACAGGGCTCGGGCAATCAGCCCCAGCATTTT
CASSVIQGSGNQPQHF
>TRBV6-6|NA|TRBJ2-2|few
TGTGCCAGCACCCCCCCCGGGGCAGGGAACACCGGGGAGCTGTTTTTT
CASTPPGAGNTGELFF
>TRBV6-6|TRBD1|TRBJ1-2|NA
TGTGCCAGCAGGGTACCGACAGGGGGCAAGGGCTACACCTTC
CASRVPTGGKGYTF
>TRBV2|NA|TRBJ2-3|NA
TGTGCCAGCAGTGTAGGCACAGATACGCAGTATTTT
CASSVGTDTQYF
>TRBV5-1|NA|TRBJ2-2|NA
TGCGCCAGCAGCTTGGGTCCGGGGAAGAACACCGGGGAGCTGTTTTTT
CASSLGPGKNTGELFF
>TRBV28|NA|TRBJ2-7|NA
TGTGCCAGCAGTTCCCCCCCCGTCGAGCAGTACTTC
CASSSPPVEQYF
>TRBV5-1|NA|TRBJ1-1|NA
TGCGCCAGCAGCTTTAGGAGGGATAGATGGGACACTGAAGCTTTCTTT
CASSFRRDRWDTEAFF
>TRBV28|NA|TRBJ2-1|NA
TGTGCCAGCAGTTTACGGGGCAATGAGCAGTTCTTC
CASSLRGNEQFF
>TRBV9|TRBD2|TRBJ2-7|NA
TGTGCCAGCAGCCCGGGGGGGGCGCTTTTGGCCTACGAGCAGTACTTC
CASSPGGALLAYEQYF
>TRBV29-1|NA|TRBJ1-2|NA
TGCAGGCATGTAGACGGGCCCCGTGGCTACACCTTC
CRHVDGPRGYTF
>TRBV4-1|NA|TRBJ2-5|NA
TGCGCCAGCAGCCAAGATCAACCGAGCGGCCAAGAGACCCAGTACTTC
CASSQDQPSGQETQYF